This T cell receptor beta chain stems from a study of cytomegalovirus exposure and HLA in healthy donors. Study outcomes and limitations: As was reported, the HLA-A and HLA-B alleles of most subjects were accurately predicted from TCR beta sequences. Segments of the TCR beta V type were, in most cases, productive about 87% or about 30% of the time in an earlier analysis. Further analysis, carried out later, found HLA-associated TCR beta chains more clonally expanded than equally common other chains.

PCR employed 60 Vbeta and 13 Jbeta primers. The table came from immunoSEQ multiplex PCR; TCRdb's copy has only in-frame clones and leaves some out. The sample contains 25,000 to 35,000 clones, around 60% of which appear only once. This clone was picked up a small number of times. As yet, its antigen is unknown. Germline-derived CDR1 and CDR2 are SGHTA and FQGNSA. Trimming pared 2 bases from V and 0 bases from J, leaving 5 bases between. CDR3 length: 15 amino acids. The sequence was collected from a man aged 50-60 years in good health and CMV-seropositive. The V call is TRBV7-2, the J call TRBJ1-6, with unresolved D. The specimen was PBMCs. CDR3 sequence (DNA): TGTGCCAGCAGCTTACGTAGCTCCTATAATTCACCCCTCCACTTT. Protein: CASSLRSSYNSPLHF.